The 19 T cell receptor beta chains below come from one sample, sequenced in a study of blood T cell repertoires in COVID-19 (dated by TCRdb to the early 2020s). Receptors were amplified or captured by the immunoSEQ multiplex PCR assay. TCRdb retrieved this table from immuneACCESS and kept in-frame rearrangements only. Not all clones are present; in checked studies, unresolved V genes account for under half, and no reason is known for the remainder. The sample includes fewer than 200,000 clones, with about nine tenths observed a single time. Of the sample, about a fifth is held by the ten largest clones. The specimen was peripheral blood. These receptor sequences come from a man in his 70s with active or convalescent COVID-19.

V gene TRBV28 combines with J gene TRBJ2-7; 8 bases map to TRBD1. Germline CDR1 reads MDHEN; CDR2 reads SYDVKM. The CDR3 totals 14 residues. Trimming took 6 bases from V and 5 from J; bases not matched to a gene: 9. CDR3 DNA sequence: TGTGCCAGCAGCTTGGACAGGGTGGTCCACGAGCAGTACTTC. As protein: CASSLDRVVHEQYF.

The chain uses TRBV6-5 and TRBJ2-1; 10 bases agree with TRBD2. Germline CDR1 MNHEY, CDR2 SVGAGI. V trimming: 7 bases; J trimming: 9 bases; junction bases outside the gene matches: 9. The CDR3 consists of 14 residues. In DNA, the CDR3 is TGTGCCAGCAAGAGGCAGCGGGGGGGTTTTGAGCAGTTCTTC. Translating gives CASKRQRGGFEQFF.

DNA of the CDR3: TGTGCCAGCAAATTAGCGGGAGGTGTAACCGGGGAGCTGTTTTTT. Translating gives CASKLAGGVTGELFF. The V call is TRBV6-4, the J call TRBJ2-2; 10 bases match TRBD2. The CDR3 runs to 15 residues. Germline CDR1 and CDR2: MRHNA and SNTAGT. V dropped 7 bases and J dropped 5; count of bases not matched to a gene: 7.

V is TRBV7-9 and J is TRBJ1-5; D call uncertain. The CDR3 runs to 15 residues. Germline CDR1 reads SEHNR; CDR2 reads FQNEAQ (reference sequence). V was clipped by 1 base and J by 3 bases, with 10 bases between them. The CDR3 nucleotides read TGTGCCAGCAGCTTAGAACCAGGCTACAATCAGCCCCAGCATTTT. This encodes CASSLEPGYNQPQHF.

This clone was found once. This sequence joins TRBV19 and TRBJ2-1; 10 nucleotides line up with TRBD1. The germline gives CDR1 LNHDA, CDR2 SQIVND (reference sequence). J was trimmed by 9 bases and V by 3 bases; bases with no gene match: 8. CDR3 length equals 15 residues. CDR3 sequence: CASSMGQGREVEQFF. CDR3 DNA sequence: TGTGCCAGTAGTATGGGACAGGGGAGGGAGGTTGAGCAGTTCTTC.

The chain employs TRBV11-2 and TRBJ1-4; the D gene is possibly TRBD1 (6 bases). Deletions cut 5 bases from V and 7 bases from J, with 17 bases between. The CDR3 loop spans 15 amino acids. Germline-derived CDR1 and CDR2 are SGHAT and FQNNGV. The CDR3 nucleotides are TGTGCCAGCAGCGCGTACAGGGAACGCGGTGAAAAACTGTTTTTT. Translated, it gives CASSAYRERGEKLFF. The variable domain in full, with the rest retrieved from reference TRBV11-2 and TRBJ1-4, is EAGVAQSPRYKIIEKRQSVAFWCNPISGHATLYWYQQILGQGPKLLIQFQNNGVVDDSQLPKDRFSAERLKGVDSTLKIQPAKLEDSAVYLCASSAYRERGEKLFFGSGTQLSVL.

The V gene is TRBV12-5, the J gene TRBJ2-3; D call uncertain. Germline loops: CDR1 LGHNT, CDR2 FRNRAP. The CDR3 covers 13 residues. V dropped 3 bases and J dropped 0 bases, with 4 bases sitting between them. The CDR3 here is CASGFYSTDTQYF. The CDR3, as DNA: TGTGCTAGTGGTTTCTATAGCACAGATACGCAGTATTTT.

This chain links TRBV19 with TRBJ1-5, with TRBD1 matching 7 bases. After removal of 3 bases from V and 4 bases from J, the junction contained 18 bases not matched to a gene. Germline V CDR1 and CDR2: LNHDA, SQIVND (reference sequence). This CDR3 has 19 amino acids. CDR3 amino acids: CASSIFFWDSKIRNQPQHF. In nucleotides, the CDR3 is TGTGCCAGTAGTATTTTTTTTTGGGACAGCAAGATTAGAAATCAGCCCCAGCATTTT.

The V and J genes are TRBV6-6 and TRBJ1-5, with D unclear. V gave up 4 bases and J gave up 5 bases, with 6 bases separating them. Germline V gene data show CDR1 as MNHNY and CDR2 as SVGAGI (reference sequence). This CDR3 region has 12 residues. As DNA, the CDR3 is TGTGCCAGCAGTTTTACAGATCAGCCCCAGCATTTT. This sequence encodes CASSFTDQPQHF.

In DNA, the CDR3 is TGTGCCAGTAGTATTTACGGGAAGGTTGAAGCTTTCTTT. It translates to CASSIYGKVEAFF. V gene TRBV19 combines with J gene TRBJ1-1; D remains ambiguous. The CDR3 has 13 amino acids. From germline, CDR1 is LNHDA and CDR2 SQIVND (reference sequence). V shed 3 bases and J shed 7 bases, with 12 bases lying between them. The variable domain in full, completed from reference TRBV19 and TRBJ1-1, reads DGGITQSPKYLFRKEGQNVTLSCEQNLNHDAMYWYRQDPGQGLRLIYYSQIVNDFQKGDIAEGYSVSREKKESFPLTVTSAQKNPTAFYLCASSIYGKVEAFFGQGTRLTVV.

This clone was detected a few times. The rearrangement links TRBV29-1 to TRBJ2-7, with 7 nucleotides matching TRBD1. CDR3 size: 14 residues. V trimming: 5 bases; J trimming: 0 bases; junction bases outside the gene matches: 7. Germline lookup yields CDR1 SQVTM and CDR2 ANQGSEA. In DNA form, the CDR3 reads TGCAGCGTTCGGCAGACAGGGATCTCCTACGAGCAGTACTTC. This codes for CSVRQTGISYEQYF.

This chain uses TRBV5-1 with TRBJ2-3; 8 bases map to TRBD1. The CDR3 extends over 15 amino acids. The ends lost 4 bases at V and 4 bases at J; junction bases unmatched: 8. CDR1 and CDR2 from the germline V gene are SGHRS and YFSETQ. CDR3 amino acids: CASSPRQGTSDTQYF. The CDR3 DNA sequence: TGCGCCAGCAGCCCTCGACAGGGGACCTCAGATACGCAGTATTTT.

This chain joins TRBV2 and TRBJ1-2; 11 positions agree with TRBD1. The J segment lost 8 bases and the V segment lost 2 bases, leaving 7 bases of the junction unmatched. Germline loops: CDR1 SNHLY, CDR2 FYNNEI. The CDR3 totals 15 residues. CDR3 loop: CASSESGQGAEGYTF. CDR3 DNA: TGTGCCAGCAGTGAATCAGGACAGGGGGCGGAGGGCTACACCTTC.

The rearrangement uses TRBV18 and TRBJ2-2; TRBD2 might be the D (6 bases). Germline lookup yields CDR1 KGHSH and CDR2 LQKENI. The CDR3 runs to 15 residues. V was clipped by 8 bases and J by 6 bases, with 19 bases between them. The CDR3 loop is CASTPLATMAGELFF. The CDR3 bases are TGTGCCAGCACCCCTCTAGCGACGATGGCCGGGGAGCTGTTTTTT.

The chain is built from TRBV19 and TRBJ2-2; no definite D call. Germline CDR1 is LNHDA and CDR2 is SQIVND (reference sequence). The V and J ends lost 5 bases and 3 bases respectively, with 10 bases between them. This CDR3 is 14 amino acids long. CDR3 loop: CASSYRQDTGELFF. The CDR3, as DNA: TGTGCCAGTAGTTATAGACAAGACACCGGGGAGCTGTTTTTT. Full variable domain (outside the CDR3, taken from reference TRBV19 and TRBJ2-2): DGGITQSPKYLFRKEGQNVTLSCEQNLNHDAMYWYRQDPGQGLRLIYYSQIVNDFQKGDIAEGYSVSREKKESFPLTVTSAQKNPTAFYLCASSYRQDTGELFFGEGSRLTVL.

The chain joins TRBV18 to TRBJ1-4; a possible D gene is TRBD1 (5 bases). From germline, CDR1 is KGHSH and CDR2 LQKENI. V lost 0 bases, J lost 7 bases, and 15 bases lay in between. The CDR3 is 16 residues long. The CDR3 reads CASSPPTTGTGEKLFF. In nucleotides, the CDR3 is TGTGCCAGCTCACCACCTACGACCGGGACTGGTGAAAAACTGTTTTTT. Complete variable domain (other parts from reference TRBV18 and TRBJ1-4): NAGVMQNPRHLVRRRGQEARLRCSPMKGHSHVYWYRQLPEEGLKFMVYLQKENIIDESGMPKERFSAEFPKEGPSILRIQQVVRGDSAAYFCASSPPTTGTGEKLFFGSGTQLSVL.

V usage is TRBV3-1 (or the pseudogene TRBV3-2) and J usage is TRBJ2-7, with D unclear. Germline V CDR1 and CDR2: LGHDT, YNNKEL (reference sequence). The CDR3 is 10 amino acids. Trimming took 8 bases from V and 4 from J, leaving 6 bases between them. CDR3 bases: TGTGCCAGCGGCAGATACGAGCAGTACTTC. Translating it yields CASGRYEQYF.

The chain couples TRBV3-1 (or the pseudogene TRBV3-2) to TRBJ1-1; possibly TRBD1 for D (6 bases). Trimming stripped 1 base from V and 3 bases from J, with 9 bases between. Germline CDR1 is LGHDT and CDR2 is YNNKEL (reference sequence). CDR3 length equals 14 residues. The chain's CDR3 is CASSQGGGYTEAFF. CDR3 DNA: TGTGCCAGCAGCCAAGGAGGGGGTTACACTGAAGCTTTCTTT.

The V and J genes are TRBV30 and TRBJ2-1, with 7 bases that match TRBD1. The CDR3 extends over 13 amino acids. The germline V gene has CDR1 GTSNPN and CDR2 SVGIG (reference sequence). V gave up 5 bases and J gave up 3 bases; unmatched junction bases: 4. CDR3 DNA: TGTGCCTGGGTAAGGGACAGCTACAATGAGCAGTTCTTC. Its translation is CAWVRDSYNEQFF.